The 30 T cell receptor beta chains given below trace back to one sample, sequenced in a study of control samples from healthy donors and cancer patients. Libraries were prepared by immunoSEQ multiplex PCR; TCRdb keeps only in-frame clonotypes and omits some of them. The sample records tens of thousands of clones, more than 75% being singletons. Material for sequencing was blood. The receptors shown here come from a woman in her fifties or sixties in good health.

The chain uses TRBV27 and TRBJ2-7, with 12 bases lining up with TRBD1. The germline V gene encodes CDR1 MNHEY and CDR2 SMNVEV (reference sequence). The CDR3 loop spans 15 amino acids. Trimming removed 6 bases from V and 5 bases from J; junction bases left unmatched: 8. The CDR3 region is CASSYRGQGAHEQYF. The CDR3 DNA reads TGTGCCAGCAGCTATAGGGGACAGGGGGCCCACGAGCAGTACTTC.

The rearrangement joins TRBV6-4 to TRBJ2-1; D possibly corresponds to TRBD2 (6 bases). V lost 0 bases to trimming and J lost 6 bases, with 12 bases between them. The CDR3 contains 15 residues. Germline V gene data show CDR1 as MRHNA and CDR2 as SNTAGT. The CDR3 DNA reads TGTGCCAGCAGTGACTCGGAGGGAGAGGGCAATGAGCAGTTCTTC. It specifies CASSDSEGEGNEQFF.

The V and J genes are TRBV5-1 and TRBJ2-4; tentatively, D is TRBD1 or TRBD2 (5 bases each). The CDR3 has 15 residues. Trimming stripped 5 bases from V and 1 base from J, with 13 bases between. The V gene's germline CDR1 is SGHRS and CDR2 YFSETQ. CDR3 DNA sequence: TGCGCCAGCAGAGATTCCAGGGAGGCCAAAAACATTCAGTACTTC. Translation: CASRDSREAKNIQYF.

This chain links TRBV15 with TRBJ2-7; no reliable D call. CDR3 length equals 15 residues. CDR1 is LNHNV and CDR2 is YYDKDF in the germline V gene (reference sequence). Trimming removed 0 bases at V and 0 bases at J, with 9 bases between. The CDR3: CATSRDPMSSYEQYF. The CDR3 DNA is TGTGCCACCAGCAGAGATCCGATGAGCTCCTACGAGCAGTACTTC.

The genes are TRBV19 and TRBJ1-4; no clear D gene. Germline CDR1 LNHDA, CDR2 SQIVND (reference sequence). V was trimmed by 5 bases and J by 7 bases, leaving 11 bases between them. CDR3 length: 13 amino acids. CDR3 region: CASSPPASEKLFF. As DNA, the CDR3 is TGTGCCAGTAGTCCCCCCGCCTCTGAAAAACTGTTTTTT. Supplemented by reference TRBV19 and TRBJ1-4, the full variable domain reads DGGITQSPKYLFRKEGQNVTLSCEQNLNHDAMYWYRQDPGQGLRLIYYSQIVNDFQKGDIAEGYSVSREKKESFPLTVTSAQKNPTAFYLCASSPPASEKLFFGSGTQLSVL.

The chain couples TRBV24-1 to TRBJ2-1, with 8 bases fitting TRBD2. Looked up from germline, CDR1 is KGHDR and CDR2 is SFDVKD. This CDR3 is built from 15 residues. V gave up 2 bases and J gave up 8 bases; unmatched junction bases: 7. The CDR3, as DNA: TGTGCCACCAGTGATTATTCAGCGGGAGAGGATGAGCAGTTCTTC. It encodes CATSDYSAGEDEQFF.

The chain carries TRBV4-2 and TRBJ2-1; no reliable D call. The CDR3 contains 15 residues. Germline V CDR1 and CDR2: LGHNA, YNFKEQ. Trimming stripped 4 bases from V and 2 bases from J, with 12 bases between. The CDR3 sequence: CASSLSLGTYNEQFF. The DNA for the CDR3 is TGTGCCAGCAGCCTAAGCCTGGGAACCTACAATGAGCAGTTCTTC.

CDR3 coding DNA: TGTGCCAGTAGTATAGCAGCCACCTACGAGCAGTACTTC. This translates into CASSIAATYEQYF. V and J are TRBV19 and TRBJ2-7; D call uncertain. Germline loops: CDR1 LNHDA, CDR2 SQIVND (reference sequence). V dropped 1 base and J dropped 2 bases, with 6 bases sitting between them. The CDR3 runs 13 residues.

CDR3 protein: CASSPLIEETQYF. The DNA for the CDR3 is TGTGCCAGCTCACCACTTATCGAGGAGACCCAGTACTTC. This rearrangement joins TRBV18 to TRBJ2-5; D is ambiguous. The CDR3 is 13 amino acids. The V end was cut by 1 base, the J end by 5 bases, with 8 bases between. Germline CDR1 and CDR2: KGHSH and LQKENI.

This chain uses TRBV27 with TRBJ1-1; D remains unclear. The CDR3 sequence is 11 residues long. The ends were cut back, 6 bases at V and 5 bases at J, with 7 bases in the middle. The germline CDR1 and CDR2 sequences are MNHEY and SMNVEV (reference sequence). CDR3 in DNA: TGTGCCAGCAGGGCGGGGACTGAAGCTTTCTTT. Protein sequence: CASRAGTEAFF.

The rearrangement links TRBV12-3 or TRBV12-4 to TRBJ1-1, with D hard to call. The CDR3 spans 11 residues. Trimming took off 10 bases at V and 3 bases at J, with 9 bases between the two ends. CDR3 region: CAILGYTEAFF. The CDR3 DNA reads TGTGCCATCTTGGGATACACTGAAGCTTTCTTT.

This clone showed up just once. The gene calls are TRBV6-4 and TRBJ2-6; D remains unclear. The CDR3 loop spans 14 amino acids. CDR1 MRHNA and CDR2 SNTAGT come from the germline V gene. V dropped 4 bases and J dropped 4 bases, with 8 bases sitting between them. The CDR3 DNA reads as TGTGCCAGCAGTGTCCAAGGCGGGGCCAACGTCCTGACTTTC. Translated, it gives CASSVQGGANVLTF.

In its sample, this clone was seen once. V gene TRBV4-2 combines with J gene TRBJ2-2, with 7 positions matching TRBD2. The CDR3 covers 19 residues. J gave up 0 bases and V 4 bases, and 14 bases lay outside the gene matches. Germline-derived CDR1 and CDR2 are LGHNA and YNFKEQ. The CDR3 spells CASSPYLWGGSANTGELFF. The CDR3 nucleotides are TGTGCCAGCAGCCCGTACCTATGGGGCGGGAGCGCGAACACCGGGGAGCTGTTTTTT.

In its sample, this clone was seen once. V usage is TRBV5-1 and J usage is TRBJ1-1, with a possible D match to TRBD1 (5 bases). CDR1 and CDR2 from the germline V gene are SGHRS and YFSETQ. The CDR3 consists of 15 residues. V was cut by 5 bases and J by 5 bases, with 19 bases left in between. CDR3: CASSRQGDSGTEAFF. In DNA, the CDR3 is TGCGCCAGCAGTCGGCAGGGAGACAGTGGAACTGAAGCTTTCTTT.

In DNA form, the CDR3 reads TGTGCCAGCAGTGTGGGAGGGGCCGGTGGCAATGAGCAGTTCTTC. It yields the protein CASSVGGAGGNEQFF. V gene TRBV6-6 combines with J gene TRBJ2-1; 7 bases are shared with TRBD2. This CDR3 contains 15 residues. The V gene end was trimmed by 5 bases and the J gene end by 6 bases; junction bases not matched to a gene: 10. The germline V gene encodes CDR1 MNHNY and CDR2 SVGAGI (reference sequence).

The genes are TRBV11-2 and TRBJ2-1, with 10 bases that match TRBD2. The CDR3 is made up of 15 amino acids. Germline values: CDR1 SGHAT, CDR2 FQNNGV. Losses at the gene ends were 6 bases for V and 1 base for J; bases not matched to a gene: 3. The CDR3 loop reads CASRSAGGSYNEQFF. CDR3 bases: TGTGCCAGCAGATCAGCGGGAGGGTCCTACAATGAGCAGTTCTTC. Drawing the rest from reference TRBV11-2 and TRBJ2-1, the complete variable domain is EAGVAQSPRYKIIEKRQSVAFWCNPISGHATLYWYQQILGQGPKLLIQFQNNGVVDDSQLPKDRFSAERLKGVDSTLKIQPAKLEDSAVYLCASRSAGGSYNEQFFGPGTRLTVL.

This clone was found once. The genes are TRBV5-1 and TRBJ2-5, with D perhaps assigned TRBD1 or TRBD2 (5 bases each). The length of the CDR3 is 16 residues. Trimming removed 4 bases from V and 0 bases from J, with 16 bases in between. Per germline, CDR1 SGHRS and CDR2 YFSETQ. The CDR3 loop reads CASSEGQGKYQETQYF. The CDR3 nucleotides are TGCGCCAGCAGCGAGGGGCAGGGCAAGTACCAAGAGACCCAGTACTTC.

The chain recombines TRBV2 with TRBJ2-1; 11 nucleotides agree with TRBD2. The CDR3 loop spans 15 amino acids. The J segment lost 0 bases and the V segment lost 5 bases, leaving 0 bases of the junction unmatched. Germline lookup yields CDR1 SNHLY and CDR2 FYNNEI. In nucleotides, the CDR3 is TGTGCCAGCAGTCTAGCGGGGGGCTCCTACAATGAGCAGTTCTTC. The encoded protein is CASSLAGGSYNEQFF.

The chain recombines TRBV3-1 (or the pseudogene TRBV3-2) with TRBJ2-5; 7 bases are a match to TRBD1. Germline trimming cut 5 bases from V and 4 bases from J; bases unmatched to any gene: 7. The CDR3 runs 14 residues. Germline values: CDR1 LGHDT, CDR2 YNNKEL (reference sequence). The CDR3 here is CASSALTGLETQYF. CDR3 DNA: TGTGCCAGCAGCGCTCTGACAGGGTTAGAGACCCAGTACTTC.

The CDR3 sequence: CASSLIGSTDTQYF. CDR3 nucleotide sequence: TGCGCCAGCAGCTTGATCGGTAGCACAGATACGCAGTATTTT. The chain recombines TRBV5-1 with TRBJ2-3; D is uncertain. V was shortened by 1 base and J by 0 bases, with 6 bases between the two germline ends. Germline lookup yields CDR1 SGHRS and CDR2 YFSETQ. CDR3 length equals 14 residues.

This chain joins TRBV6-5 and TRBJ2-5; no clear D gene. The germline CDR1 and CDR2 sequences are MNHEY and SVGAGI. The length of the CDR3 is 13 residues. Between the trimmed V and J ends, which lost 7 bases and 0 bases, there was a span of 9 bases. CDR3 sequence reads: CASNKADQETQYF. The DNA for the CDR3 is TGTGCCAGCAATAAGGCAGACCAAGAGACCCAGTACTTC.

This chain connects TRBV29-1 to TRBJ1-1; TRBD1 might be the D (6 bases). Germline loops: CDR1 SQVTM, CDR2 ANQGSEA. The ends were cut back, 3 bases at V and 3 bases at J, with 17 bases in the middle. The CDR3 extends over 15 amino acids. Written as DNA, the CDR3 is TGCAGCGTTGATTTATCTAGGGGGAAGCACACTGAAGCTTTCTTT. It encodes CSVDLSRGKHTEAFF.

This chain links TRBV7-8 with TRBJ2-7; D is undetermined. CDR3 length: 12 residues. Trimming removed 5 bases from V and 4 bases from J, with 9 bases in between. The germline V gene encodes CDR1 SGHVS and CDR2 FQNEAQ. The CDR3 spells CASSPGSYEQYF. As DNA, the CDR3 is TGTGCCAGCAGCCCGGGCTCGTACGAGCAGTACTTC.

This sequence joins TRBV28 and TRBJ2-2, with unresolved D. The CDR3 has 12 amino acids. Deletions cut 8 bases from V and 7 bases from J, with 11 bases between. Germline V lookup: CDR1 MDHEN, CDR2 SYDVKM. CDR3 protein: CASGLLGGELFF. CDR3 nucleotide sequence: TGTGCCAGCGGCTTATTGGGCGGGGAGCTGTTTTTT.

The CDR3 DNA follows: TGTGCCAGCAGCTTAACAATCGGGGAGCTGTTTTTT. The encoded protein is CASSLTIGELFF. The chain has TRBV11-2 and TRBJ2-2; D gene unclear. Trimming shortened V by 2 bases and J by 7 bases, and 5 bases separated the two germline ends. Per germline, CDR1 SGHAT and CDR2 FQNNGV. The CDR3 totals 12 residues.

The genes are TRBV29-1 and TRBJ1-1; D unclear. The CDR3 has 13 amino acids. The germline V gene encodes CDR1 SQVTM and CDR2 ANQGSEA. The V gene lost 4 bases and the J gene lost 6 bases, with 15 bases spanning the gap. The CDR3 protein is CSVGATTGAEAFF. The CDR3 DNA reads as TGCAGCGTTGGAGCAACGACGGGCGCTGAAGCTTTCTTT.

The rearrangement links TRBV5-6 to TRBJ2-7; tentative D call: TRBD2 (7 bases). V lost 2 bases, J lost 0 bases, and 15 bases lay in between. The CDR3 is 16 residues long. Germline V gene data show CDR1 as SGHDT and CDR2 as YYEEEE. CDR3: CASSFRGGGGSYEQYF. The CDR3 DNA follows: TGTGCCAGCAGCTTTCGGGGCGGGGGCGGCTCCTACGAGCAGTACTTC.

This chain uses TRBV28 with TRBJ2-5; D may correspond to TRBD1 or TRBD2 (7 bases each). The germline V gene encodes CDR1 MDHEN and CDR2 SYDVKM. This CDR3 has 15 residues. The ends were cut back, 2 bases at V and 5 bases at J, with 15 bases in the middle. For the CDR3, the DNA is TGTGCCAGCAGTTTAGCAGGGAGGGGGCACGAGACCCAGTACTTC. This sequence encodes CASSLAGRGHETQYF.

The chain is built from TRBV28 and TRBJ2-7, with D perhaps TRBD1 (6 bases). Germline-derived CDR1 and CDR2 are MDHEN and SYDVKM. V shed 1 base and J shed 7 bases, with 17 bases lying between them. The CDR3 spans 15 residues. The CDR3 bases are TGTGCCAGCAGTTTATCCTCACAGGGCCGGGGAGAGCAGTACTTC. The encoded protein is CASSLSSQGRGEQYF.

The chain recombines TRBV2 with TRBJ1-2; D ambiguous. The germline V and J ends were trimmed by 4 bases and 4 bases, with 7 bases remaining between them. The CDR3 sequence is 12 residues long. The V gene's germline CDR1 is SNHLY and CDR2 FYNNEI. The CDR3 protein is CASSGVFYGYTF. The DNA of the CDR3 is TGTGCCAGCAGTGGGGTATTCTATGGCTACACCTTC. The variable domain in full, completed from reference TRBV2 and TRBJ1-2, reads EPEVTQTPSHQVTQMGQEVILRCVPISNHLYFYWYRQILGQKVEFLVSFYNNEISEKSEIFDDQFSVERPDGSNFTLKIRSTKLEDSAMYFCASSGVFYGYTFGSGTRLTVV.